A single T cell receptor beta chain is shown here with its context. This sample is part of a study of T cell changes during pregnancy in multiple sclerosis. Losses at the gene ends were 2 bases for V and 5 bases for J; bases not matched to a gene: 6. Germline V lookup: CDR1 SGHTA, CDR2 FQGNSA. The CDR3 is made up of 15 amino acids. Sequencing was performed with immunoSEQ multiplex PCR; in TCRdb, only in-frame clones are kept and a portion is missing. The data show 45,000 to 60,000 clones, 90% to 95% seen once. The sequence was obtained from a female donor with multiple sclerosis, enrolled in a pregnancy study. The rearrangement uses TRBV7-2 and TRBJ2-5, with 9 positions matching TRBD2. The source material was peripheral blood, sampled in the second trimester of pregnancy. The CDR3 DNA reads as TGTGCCAGCAGCTTAATGGTAGCGGGAGCGGAGACCCAGTACTTC. Translated, it gives CASSLMVAGAETQYF.